Listed here are 8 T cell receptor beta chains from one sample, sequenced in a study of T cells in localized non-small cell lung cancer. Sequenced by immunoSEQ multiplex PCR; TCRdb stores in-frame clones only, minus some. The repertoire holds roughly 21,000 clones, with 88% as singletons. Sample: peripheral blood mononuclear cells, taken before any cancer treatment. These receptor sequences come from a male donor at least 60 years old with stage II lung adenocarcinoma.

The chain carries TRBV5-6 and TRBJ1-2, with no clear D. Trimming stripped 4 bases from V and 8 bases from J, with 9 bases between. CDR1 is SGHDT and CDR2 is YYEEEE in the germline V gene. CDR3 length: 11 amino acids. CDR3 amino acids: CASSGSAGYTF. The DNA for the CDR3 is TGTGCCAGCAGCGGCTCGGCCGGCTACACCTTC.

This chain links TRBV19 with TRBJ1-4; D is possibly TRBD1 (5 bases). This CDR3 has 14 amino acids. In germline, CDR1 is LNHDA, CDR2 SQIVND (reference sequence). Trimming took off 6 bases at V and 10 bases at J, with 18 bases between the two ends. The CDR3 bases are TGTGCCAGTAGCTACGACAGACGTCTCGGAAAACTGTTTTTT. Translation gives CASSYDRRLGKLFF.

This clone was observed a single time. This chain's CDR3 is CASSFDRITGELFF. DNA of the CDR3: TGTGCCAGCAGCTTTGACAGAATCACCGGGGAGCTGTTTTTT. This rearrangement joins TRBV5-6 to TRBJ2-2, with D possibly being TRBD1 (5 bases). The CDR3 is made up of 14 amino acids. Trimming removed 2 bases at V and 4 bases at J, with 9 bases between. Germline CDR1 SGHDT, CDR2 YYEEEE.

The genes are TRBV2 and TRBJ2-1; tentatively, D is TRBD1 or TRBD2 (5 bases each). Trimming stripped 6 bases from V and 2 bases from J, with 14 bases between. The CDR3 extends over 15 amino acids. Germline V gene lookup returns CDR1 SNHLY and CDR2 FYNNEI. DNA for the CDR3: TGTGCCAGCAGAGGGGACCGGGGACCCTACAATGAGCAGTTCTTC. It codes for CASRGDRGPYNEQFF.

This chain uses TRBV6-1 with TRBJ2-1, with 9 positions matching TRBD2. Germline trimming cut 8 bases from V and 9 bases from J; bases unmatched to any gene: 11. Germline V gene data show CDR1 as MNHNS and CDR2 as SASEGT. The CDR3 consists of 14 residues. The CDR3 DNA is TGTGCCAGCGGGGCCTCTAGCGGGATGGGTGAGCAGTTCTTC. This translates into CASGASSGMGEQFF.

The chain uses TRBV6-1 and TRBJ2-7, with TRBD1 identical over 9 bases. CDR3 length equals 19 residues. Germline trimming cut 3 bases from V and 2 bases from J; bases unmatched to any gene: 17. Germline V gene sequence: CDR1 MNHNS, CDR2 SASEGT. CDR3 loop: CASSDWGQGRREYPYEQYF. The CDR3 DNA follows: TGTGCCAGCAGTGATTGGGGACAGGGTCGGCGGGAATACCCCTACGAGCAGTACTTC.

The chain joins TRBV10-1 to TRBJ2-2; perhaps TRBD2 as D (5 bases). The V end was cut by 5 bases, the J end by 4 bases, with 11 bases between. There are 14 residues in the CDR3. Germline-derived CDR1 and CDR2 are WNHNN and SYGVQD (reference sequence). The CDR3, as DNA: TGCGCCAGCAGTCGGGAAGCCGGCACCGGGGAGCTGTTTTTT. Amino acid sequence: CASSREAGTGELFF.

Only one count was recorded for this clone. This rearrangement joins TRBV5-5 to TRBJ2-5; TRBD2 matches 7 bases. Germline assignment: CDR1 SGHKS and CDR2 YYEKEE (reference sequence). J gave up 2 bases and V 4 bases, and 11 bases lay outside the gene matches. The CDR3 has 16 residues. The chain's CDR3 is CASSLARLAVQETQYF. CDR3 bases: TGTGCCAGCAGCCTGGCTCGGCTAGCGGTACAAGAGACCCAGTACTTC.